One T cell receptor beta chain is described in this entry. What it binds is unknown. The data were taken from a study of T cell responses to AZD1222 COVID-19 vaccine. V was clipped by 1 base and J by 4 bases, with 11 bases between them. The germline V gene encodes CDR1 MNHEY and CDR2 SVGAGI. The CDR3 is 16 amino acids. Libraries were prepared by immunoSEQ multiplex PCR; TCRdb keeps only in-frame clonotypes and omits some of them. Of approximately 85,000 clones in the sample, about 90% were seen once. The study's findings and limits: At baseline, just a handful of AZD1222 recipients tested seropositive. The donors showed a predominance of white British ancestry and of females, with possible underestimation of clonal diversity. Across the whole spike, CD4 TCRs peaked at regions 160-218 and 743-854.

V usage is TRBV6-5 and J usage is TRBJ2-6; D is unclear. The material was peripheral blood, obtained on day 0 of AZD1222 vaccination. This TCR derives from an adult in good health. The DNA of the CDR3 is TGTGCCAGCAGTTACTACCCTGGGAACGGGGCCAACGTCCTGACTTTC. Translated, it gives CASSYYPGNGANVLTF.